These T cell receptor beta chains were read from a single sample in a study of shared clonotypes between healthy human individuals. Profiling relied on immunoSEQ multiplex PCR, and the TCRdb table lists in-frame clones only, not all of them. Among about 490,000 clones listed, around four fifths were seen once. Source material: PBMCs. Receptor source: a woman aged 40 to 50 in good health. Some clones in this sample may be carry-over from other donors' samples. The CDR3 runs from the conserved cysteine through the conserved F or W. A D gene is named only where the DNA matches it firmly. Clone sizes are given selectively: once, few, many, or a class where the clone is expanded.

TRBD1 | TRBJ2-4 | TRBV28 | few | CASNTPGQGSKNIQYF | TGTGCCAGCAACACACCGGGACAGGGGAGCAAAAACATTCAGTACTTC
NA | TRBJ1-5 | TRBV5-8 | NA | CASSSFMGSSNQPQHF | TGTGCCAGCAGCTCTTTTATGGGTTCGAGCAATCAGCCCCAGCATTTT
TRBD1 | TRBJ1-1 | TRBV29-1 | few | CSGAGGMGDTEAFF | TGCAGCGGAGCAGGGGGCATGGGTGACACTGAAGCTTTCTTT
TRBD2 | TRBJ2-1 | TRBV30 | NA | CAWTSGVRFEQFF | TGTGCCTGGACTAGCGGGGTTCGGTTTGAGCAGTTCTTC
TRBD1 | TRBJ2-1 | TRBV2 | once | CASIPGQGGNEQFF | TGTGCCAGCATTCCGGGACAGGGAGGCAATGAGCAGTTCTTC
NA | TRBJ2-1 | TRBV11-3 | NA | CASSHPNEQFF | TGTGCCAGCAGTCATCCTAATGAGCAGTTCTTC
NA | TRBJ2-7 | TRBV7-8 | NA | CASSLRTTSYEQYF | TGTGCCAGCAGCTTAAGGACTACCTCCTACGAGCAGTACTTC
TRBD1 | TRBJ1-4 | TRBV6-5 | NA | CASSYGTGVGEKLFF | TGTGCCAGCAGTTACGGGACAGGGGTAGGAGAAAAACTGTTTTTT
TRBD2 | TRBJ2-5 | TRBV19 | NA | CASSISSGGQETQYF | TGTGCCAGTAGTATCTCTAGCGGGGGCCAAGAGACCCAGTACTTC
NA | TRBJ2-5 | TRBV4-1 | few | CASSQTHGGETQYF | TGCGCCAGCAGCCAAACACATGGTGGAGAGACCCAGTACTTC
NA | TRBJ2-1 | TRBV28 | NA | CASSLGPVQQNDNEQFF | TGTGCCAGCAGTTTAGGCCCTGTACAGCAGAATGACAATGAGCAGTTCTTC
NA | TRBJ2-3 | TRBV6-5 | once | CASRITASTDTQYF | TGTGCCAGCAGAATAACGGCTTCCACAGATACGCAGTATTTT
NA | TRBJ1-5 | TRBV30 | NA | CAWRGRMYNQPQHF | TGTGCCTGGAGGGGAAGGATGTATAATCAGCCCCAGCATTTT
TRBD1 | TRBJ2-5 | TRBV19 | NA | CASRDRGRGETQYF | TGTGCCAGTCGGGACAGGGGGCGAGGGGAGACCCAGTACTTC
NA | TRBJ2-2 | TRBV7-3 | once | CASKPQGGLSTGELFF | TGTGCCAGCAAGCCACAAGGGGGACTTAGCACCGGGGAGTTGTTTTTT
NA | TRBJ1-1 | TRBV19 | NA | CASSKPTGSLKNTEAFF | TGTGCCAGTAGTAAGCCAACAGGGTCCCTCAAGAACACTGAAGCTTTCTTT
NA | TRBJ2-3 | TRBV7-9 | NA | CASSLTVDSLTDTQYF | TGTGCCAGCAGCTTGACAGTGGATTCTTTAACAGATACGCAGTATTTT
NA | TRBJ2-7 | TRBV2 | NA | CASTREEGEQYF | TGTGCCAGCACCAGGGAAGAGGGCGAGCAGTACTTC
NA | TRBJ2-7 | TRBV5-4 | NA | CASSLEVSSYEQYF | TGTGCCAGCAGCTTGGAAGTTTCCTCCTACGAGCAGTACTTC
NA | TRBJ2-5 | TRBV4-3 | NA | CASSQERWETQYF | TGCGCCAGCAGCCAAGAAAGGTGGGAGACCCAGTACTTC
NA | TRBJ2-2 | TRBV6-5 | NA | CASKAPLDTGELFF | TGTGCCAGCAAGGCCCCTCTGGACACCGGGGAGCTGTTTTTT
NA | TRBJ1-1 | TRBV19 | NA | CASSSLESGWNTEAFF | TGTGCCAGTAGTTCGCTTGAGTCTGGTTGGAACACTGAAGCTTTCTTT
NA | TRBJ2-2 | TRBV6-4 | NA | CASSDSRGGELFF | TGTGCCAGCAGTGATTCCAGGGGCGGGGAGCTGTTTTTT
TRBD2 | TRBJ2-3 | TRBV19 | NA | CASSGAGSATDTQYF | TGTGCCAGTAGTGGAGCGGGATCAGCCACAGATACGCAGTATTTT
TRBD1 | TRBJ1-1 | TRBV30 | NA | CAWSGDRVIRASEAFF | TGTGCCTGGAGCGGGGACAGGGTTATTAGGGCGTCTGAAGCTTTCTTT
TRBD1 | TRBJ1-2 | TRBV28 | few | CASSDPRTGDYGYTF | TGTGCCAGCAGTGACCCCCGGACAGGGGACTATGGCTACACCTTC
NA | TRBJ2-3 | TRBV25-1 | NA | CASRDSTDTQYF | TGTGCCAGCAGGGACAGCACAGATACGCAGTATTTT
NA | TRBJ1-1 | TRBV7-9 | NA | CASAADLNTEAFF | TGTGCCAGCGCCGCAGACCTGAACACTGAAGCTTTCTTT
TRBD1 | TRBJ2-7 | TRBV28 | NA | CASRKDRGALYEQYF | TGTGCCAGCAGGAAAGACAGGGGGGCTCTCTACGAGCAGTACTTC
NA | TRBJ2-7 | TRBV19 | NA | CASRITGSSYEQYF | TGTGCCAGTAGGATTACAGGGTCCTCCTACGAGCAGTACTTC
TRBD2 | TRBJ2-2 | TRBV18 | NA | CASSGLGSNTGELFF | TGTGCCAGCTCTGGACTAGGGTCGAACACCGGGGAGCTGTTTTTT
TRBD2 | TRBJ2-3 | TRBV5-6 | NA | CASSLFTSGGTNTQYF | TGTGCCAGCAGCTTGTTCACTAGCGGGGGTACAAATACGCAGTATTTT
NA | TRBJ2-5 | TRBV9 | once | CASSVSWGSQETQYF | TGTGCCAGCAGCGTAAGTTGGGGGTCCCAAGAGACCCAGTACTTC
TRBD2 | TRBJ2-1 | TRBV29-1 | NA | CSGTRLAAYNEQFF | TGCAGCGGTACAAGACTAGCGGCATACAATGAGCAGTTCTTC
NA | TRBJ2-7 | TRBV2 | NA | CASSAGTTPYEQYF | TGTGCCAGCAGCGCCGGGACCACCCCCTACGAGCAGTACTTC
TRBD1 | TRBJ1-5 | TRBV9 | NA | CASSTRTGGMDSNQPQHF | TGTGCCAGCAGCACCCGGACAGGGGGGATGGATAGCAATCAGCCCCAGCATTTT
TRBD2 | TRBJ2-3 | TRBV11-1 | NA | CASSSYGTSGLTDTQYF | TGTGCCAGCAGCTCTTATGGGACTAGCGGGCTTACAGATACGCAGTATTTT
NA | TRBJ2-7 | TRBV6-6 | NA | CASSYSRNIYEQYF | TGTGCCAGCAGTTACTCGAGGAACATCTACGAGCAGTACTTC
NA | TRBJ1-2 | TRBV6-6 | NA | CASNPRRGNTF | TGTGCCAGCAACCCCAGGCGAGGAAACACCTTC
TRBD2 | TRBJ2-1 | TRBV5-1 | NA | CASSFGTGTRSYNEQFF | TGCGCCAGCAGTTTCGGGACCGGGACTAGGTCCTACAATGAGCAGTTCTTC
NA | TRBJ1-3 | TRBV7-7 | NA | CASSSSPGNTIYF | TGTGCCAGCAGCTCCTCCCCAGGAAACACCATATATTTT
TRBD1 | TRBJ2-1 | TRBV18 | NA | CASSPDRDSYNEQFF | TGTGCCAGCTCACCGGACAGGGACTCCTACAATGAGCAGTTCTTC
NA | TRBJ1-5 | TRBV9 | once | CASSGGHSNQPQHF | TGTGCCAGCAGCGGGGGACATAGCAATCAGCCCCAGCATTTT
NA | TRBJ2-7 | TRBV5-6 | NA | CASSLVRAPLSEQYF | TGTGCCAGCAGCTTGGTAAGGGCCCCCCTCTCAGAGCAGTACTTC
TRBD1 | TRBJ2-2 | TRBV29-1 | NA | CSAGQGYTGELFF | TGCAGCGCGGGACAGGGGTACACCGGGGAGCTGTTTTTT